Listed below are T cell receptor beta chains from one sample, sequenced in a study of blood T cell repertoires in COVID-19. Generated by immunoSEQ multiplex PCR, the TCRdb table keeps only in-frame clones and is missing some. The sample comprises 250,000 to 350,000 clones, approximately 85% of which are singletons, and 0.87% rests with the top ten. Sequencing was performed on peripheral blood. Every receptor here comes from a human donor with COVID-19, enrolled during active disease. The donor label of this sample is uncertain. CDR3s include the opening cysteine and the closing phenylalanine or tryptophan. The order of the fields is V gene, clone size, CDR3 protein. Size is omitted from some rows. Given values are once, few, many or a class for expanded clones.

v_gene: TRBV30
abundance: .
CDR3aa: CASTPGDGSPLHF

v_gene: TRBV10-3
abundance: once
CDR3aa: CAISVGQNYEQYF

v_gene: TRBV7-8
abundance: once
CDR3aa: CASSFWTGDASPLHF

v_gene: TRBV24-1
abundance: .
CDR3aa: CATSAVGSNQPQHF

v_gene: TRBV28
abundance: .
CDR3aa: CASSRPGQLIYGYTF

v_gene: TRBV6-4
abundance: few
CDR3aa: CASSALGQGERQPQHF

v_gene: TRBV2
abundance: .
CDR3aa: CASRADRGDYGYTF

v_gene: TRBV9
abundance: .
CDR3aa: CASSRNRGSLVEETQYF

v_gene: TRBV27
abundance: .
CDR3aa: CASSLSIGGGGYTF

v_gene: TRBV5-1
abundance: .
CDR3aa: CASSPGLGTRTDTQYF

v_gene: TRBV28
abundance: .
CDR3aa: CASSFEDRDNQPQHF

v_gene: TRBV10-3
abundance: .
CDR3aa: CAIKLAGDSYEQYF

v_gene: TRBV28
abundance: .
CDR3aa: CASSLPESMNTEAFF

v_gene: TRBV21-1
abundance: .
CDR3aa: CASSTTGMGHQETQYF

v_gene: TRBV5-1
abundance: .
CDR3aa: CASSSGGDPGEKLFF

v_gene: TRBV11-2
abundance: .
CDR3aa: CASSLDRVDEQFF

v_gene: TRBV18
abundance: .
CDR3aa: CASSSRLAGGTDTQYF

v_gene: TRBV7-2
abundance: once
CDR3aa: CASSEALNTEAFF

v_gene: TRBV7-8
abundance: .
CDR3aa: CASSLVGSTDTQYF

v_gene: TRBV28
abundance: .
CDR3aa: CASSPHPGGSRWRYTF

v_gene: TRBV25-1
abundance: .
CDR3aa: CASSDPGTGTDFRAEAFF

v_gene: TRBV7-8
abundance: .
CDR3aa: CASSALTGVVQPQHF

v_gene: TRBV6-5
abundance: .
CDR3aa: CASWGRGNTEAFF

v_gene: TRBV7-7
abundance: .
CDR3aa: CASSLAHGTGELFF

v_gene: TRBV27
abundance: .
CDR3aa: CASSLSQVRLNTEAFF

v_gene: TRBV5-1
abundance: few
CDR3aa: CASSLAVGLAEAFF

v_gene: TRBV9
abundance: .
CDR3aa: CASSGGTGEAFF

v_gene: TRBV11-2
abundance: few
CDR3aa: CASSLVLGGAGELFF

v_gene: TRBV29-1
abundance: few
CDR3aa: CSAYPGNTEAFF

v_gene: TRBV28
abundance: .
CDR3aa: CASSLWRNEQFF

v_gene: TRBV7-6
abundance: .
CDR3aa: CASSSTLGFNEQFF

v_gene: TRBV11-2
abundance: .
CDR3aa: CASSLKLAGGRTDTQYF

v_gene: TRBV11-3
abundance: .
CDR3aa: CASSLMGLGTDTQYF

v_gene: TRBV5-5
abundance: .
CDR3aa: CASTPSSRDSYEQYF

v_gene: TRBV3-1/TRBV3-2
abundance: .
CDR3aa: CASSQGGQGLWDSPLHF

v_gene: TRBV6-2/TRBV6-3
abundance: .
CDR3aa: CASSRREVGHEQYF